This entry describes one T cell receptor beta chain. Its target is unknown. This record comes from a study of T cells after yellow fever vaccination. Study results and limitations: The secondary response peaked faster, at day 5 versus 15, but was weaker. Clonotypes shared by both compartments, CD4 and CD8, made up a small share. Subsequent booster samples again held most clones from primary vaccination (less than 98% CD4, approximately 85% CD8).

The V gene's germline CDR1 is SEHNR and CDR2 FQNEAQ (reference sequence). This CDR3 is built from 13 residues. The ends were cut back, 2 bases at V and 5 bases at J, with 10 bases in the middle. TCR cDNA, made by 5'RACE template switching, carried an added universal primer site and UMIs. TCRdb called the 5' RACE reads again in MiXCR, with one record for every CDR3 protein. Of 150,000 to 200,000 distinct CDR3 sequences listed, 8% to 13% are singletons. The receptor was derived from a man between 18 and 35 years old who received the YFV17D yellow fever vaccine. The V and J genes are TRBV7-9 and TRBJ2-7; no clear D gene. The material sequenced was CD8+ T cells sorted from PBMCs, taken 15 days after the yellow fever booster vaccination. The DNA for the CDR3 is TGTGCCAGCAGCTTACTCGACACGCACGAGCAGTACTTC. Translated, it gives CASSLLDTHEQYF.